These 29 T cell receptor beta chains were sequenced from one sample in a study of cytomegalovirus exposure and HLA in healthy donors. The PCR used 60 Vbeta and 13 Jbeta primers. Sequencing was performed with immunoSEQ multiplex PCR; in TCRdb, only in-frame clones are kept and a portion is missing. The sample yields roughly 130,000 clones, roughly 78% seen once. Sample: PBMCs. These TCRs come from a young man in good health and CMV-seronegative.

The chain combines TRBV6-1 with TRBJ2-2; D possibly corresponds to TRBD1 (5 bases). The germline CDR1 and CDR2 sequences are MNHNS and SASEGT. The CDR3 extends over 15 amino acids. The germline V and J ends were trimmed by 8 bases and 6 bases, with 19 bases remaining between them. This chain's CDR3 is CASGQGLVGAGELFF. Written as DNA, the CDR3 is TGTGCCAGCGGTCAGGGATTAGTTGGGGCCGGGGAGCTGTTTTTT.

For the CDR3, the DNA is TGTGCCAGTAGCTACGGGAACACTGAAGCTTTCTTT. Its translation is CASSYGNTEAFF. V and J are TRBV19 and TRBJ1-1; D is uncertain. V lost 6 bases and J 1 base, leaving 6 bases between the germline ends. CDR3 length: 12 amino acids. CDR1 and CDR2 (germline): LNHDA, SQIVND (reference sequence).

The chain combines TRBV4-1 with TRBJ2-5; D might be TRBD1 (6 bases). The ends were cut back, 0 bases at V and 2 bases at J, with 7 bases in the middle. The CDR3 totals 14 residues. The V gene's germline CDR1 is MGHRA and CDR2 YSYEKL. DNA of the CDR3: TGCGCCAGCAGCCAAGAGAGGGGGCAAGAGACCCAGTACTTC. Protein product: CASSQERGQETQYF.

The rearrangement joins TRBV28 to TRBJ1-2; a possible D gene is TRBD1 (5 bases). The CDR3 has 15 amino acids. V dropped 3 bases and J dropped 3 bases, with 14 bases sitting between them. Germline CDR1 is MDHEN and CDR2 is SYDVKM. This CDR3 reads CASSFSSKGHYGYTF. CDR3 in DNA: TGTGCCAGCAGTTTTTCCTCGAAGGGGCACTATGGCTACACCTTC.

The chain uses TRBV5-1 and TRBJ2-7; the match to TRBD2 covers 9 bases. This CDR3 comprises 15 residues. V lost 4 bases to trimming and J lost 4 bases; unmatched junction nucleotides: 9. Per the germline V gene, CDR1 is SGHRS and CDR2 is YFSETQ. The CDR3 nucleotides read TGCGCCAGCAGCCCCTTTGCGGGGGGGCCGTACGAGCAGTACTTC. Translated, it gives CASSPFAGGPYEQYF.

This clone was counted only a few times. The chain couples TRBV20-1 to TRBJ2-5; D not certain. This CDR3 region has 11 residues. CDR1 DFQATT and CDR2 SNEGSKA come from the germline V gene (reference sequence). Trimming took 3 bases from V and 9 from J, leaving 11 bases between them. As DNA, the CDR3 is TGCAGTGCTAGTGGGTTAGGAGCCCAGTACTTC. Encoded protein: CSASGLGAQYF.

In its sample, this clone was seen once. The chain employs TRBV28 and TRBJ2-2; D is perhaps TRBD2 (6 bases). The CDR3 totals 15 residues. CDR1 is MDHEN, CDR2 SYDVKM, per germline. V was clipped by 8 bases and J by 2 bases, with 15 bases between them. DNA of the CDR3: TGTGCCAGCTCCCGGGGCGGGAAAAACACCGGGGAGCTGTTTTTT. Its protein is CASSRGGKNTGELFF. The whole variable domain, filled in from reference TRBV28 and TRBJ2-2, reads DVKVTQSSRYLVKRTGEKVFLECVQDMDHENMFWYRQDPGLGLRLIYFSYDVKMKEKGDIPEGYSVSREKKERFSLILESASTNQTSMYLCASSRGGKNTGELFFGEGSRLTVL.

Only a few counts were recorded for this clone. CDR3 DNA: TGTGCCACCAGCAGAGAGGACAGGGGAGGCGAGCAGTACTTC. This codes for CATSREDRGGEQYF. V gene TRBV15 combines with J gene TRBJ2-7; 9 nucleotides agree with TRBD1. With 0 bases clipped from V and 6 bases from J, the junction kept 3 bases outside the gene matches. This CDR3 region has 14 residues. CDR1 and CDR2 (germline): LNHNV, YYDKDF (reference sequence).

The genes are TRBV4-3 and TRBJ2-3; 7 nucleotides align to TRBD1. This CDR3 is built from 14 residues. From germline, CDR1 is LGHNA and CDR2 YSLEER. After removal of 6 bases from V and 10 bases from J, the junction contained 13 bases not matched to a gene. The CDR3 here is CASRPGTDTGAQYF. CDR3 sequence (DNA): TGCGCCAGCAGACCCGGGACAGATACTGGGGCGCAGTATTTT.

This chain links TRBV5-1 with TRBJ2-7; 8 bases align to TRBD2. Germline assignment: CDR1 SGHRS and CDR2 YFSETQ. This CDR3 has 14 residues. The trim removed 3 bases at V and 7 bases at J, leaving 9 bases unmatched. CDR3 nucleotide sequence: TGCGCCAGCAGCTGGAGGACTAGCCGGAGGGAGCAGTACTTC. Translation gives CASSWRTSRREQYF.

The chain has TRBV29-1 and TRBJ2-3, with 8 bases matching TRBD2. The CDR3 sequence is 13 residues long. In germline, CDR1 is SQVTM, CDR2 ANQGSEA. Unmatched junction bases numbered 5, after V lost 4 bases and J lost 5 bases. The CDR3 DNA sequence: TGCAGCGTTGCCGGGAGGGCCGGAGATACGCAGTATTTT. Amino acids: CSVAGRAGDTQYF.

This clone was recorded once. The V and J genes are TRBV15 and TRBJ2-7, with D perhaps matching TRBD1 (5 bases). Trimming stripped 5 bases from V and 3 bases from J, with 11 bases between. The germline V gene has CDR1 LNHNV and CDR2 YYDKDF (reference sequence). The CDR3 covers 13 residues. The CDR3 nucleotides read TGTGCCACCAGCGGAGCAGGGCTCTACGAGCAGTACTTC. It is translated as CATSGAGLYEQYF.

This chain links TRBV12-5 with TRBJ1-1, with a tentative D call TRBD1 (6 bases). The germline gives CDR1 LGHNT, CDR2 FRNRAP. The CDR3 consists of 13 residues. The V gene lost 3 bases and the J gene lost 1 base, with 6 bases spanning the gap. CDR3 sequence (DNA): TGTGCTAGTGGTTTACAGGGGAACACTGAAGCTTTCTTT. Its translation: CASGLQGNTEAFF.

This clone was observed once. The genes are TRBV6-1 and TRBJ2-7; a possible D gene is TRBD1 (6 bases). The CDR3 has 15 amino acids. Germline CDR1 MNHNS, CDR2 SASEGT. Trimming stripped 8 bases from V and 3 bases from J, with 20 bases between. The chain's CDR3 is CASYLTQTGFYEQYF. CDR3 in DNA: TGTGCCAGCTACCTCACCCAGACAGGATTCTACGAGCAGTACTTC.

The J gene is TRBJ2-5, the V gene TRBV19; D is ambiguous. The germline V and J ends were trimmed by 3 bases and 1 base, with 9 bases remaining between them. There are 14 residues in the CDR3. CDR1 is LNHDA, CDR2 SQIVND, per germline (reference sequence). The CDR3 DNA follows: TGTGCCAGTAGTATCGGGTCCCGCCAAGAGACCCAGTACTTC. It encodes CASSIGSRQETQYF.

The chain recombines TRBV28 with TRBJ1-3, with D perhaps matching TRBD1 (5 bases). The germline CDR1 and CDR2 sequences are MDHEN and SYDVKM. The CDR3 sequence is 15 residues long. Trimming shortened V by 7 bases and J by 0 bases, and 13 bases separated the two germline ends. CDR3 in amino acids: CASTDDGASGNTIYF. CDR3 coding DNA: TGTGCCAGCACGGATGATGGGGCCTCTGGAAACACCATATATTTT.

The gene calls are TRBV5-4 and TRBJ2-3, with TRBD2 matching 7 bases. The germline V gene has CDR1 SGHNT and CDR2 YYREEE (reference sequence). CDR3 length: 15 amino acids. The J segment lost 5 bases and the V segment lost 1 base, leaving 7 bases of the junction unmatched. The CDR3 protein is CASSLRAGAKDTQYF. As DNA, the CDR3 is TGTGCCAGCAGCTTGAGGGCGGGAGCGAAAGATACGCAGTATTTT.

The rearrangement links TRBV2 to TRBJ2-1, with D maybe TRBD2 (6 bases). The CDR3 totals 19 residues. V was cut by 2 bases and J by 4 bases, with 24 bases left in between. CDR1 is SNHLY and CDR2 is FYNNEI in the germline V gene. CDR3 residues: CASSELGRGGASRYNEQFF. CDR3 DNA: TGTGCCAGCAGTGAACTTGGGCGGGGCGGGGCGTCTCGATACAATGAGCAGTTCTTC.

The chain employs TRBV4-1 and TRBJ1-6; no reliable D call. CDR1 MGHRA and CDR2 YSYEKL come from the germline V gene. The CDR3 consists of 15 residues. V lost 0 bases to trimming and J lost 0 bases, with 3 bases between them. This chain's CDR3 is CASSQDNSYNSPLHF. CDR3 in DNA: TGCGCCAGCAGCCAAGACAACTCCTATAATTCACCCCTCCACTTT.

The V gene is TRBV18, the J gene TRBJ2-3; no reliable D call. The germline V and J ends were trimmed by 0 bases and 3 bases, with 13 bases remaining between them. This CDR3 comprises 16 residues. CDR1 and CDR2 (germline): KGHSH, LQKENI. The DNA of the CDR3 is TGTGCCAGCTCACCACCGCAACAGCCGGAAACAGATACGCAGTATTTT. Translating gives CASSPPQQPETDTQYF.

The genes are TRBV9 and TRBJ2-1; D gene unclear. Germline CDR1 reads SGDLS; CDR2 reads YYNGEE. The CDR3 is made up of 16 amino acids. V shed 0 bases and J shed 0 bases, with 10 bases lying between them. This chain's CDR3 is CASSVEGSSSYNEQFF. CDR3 DNA sequence: TGTGCCAGCAGCGTAGAAGGTAGCAGCTCCTACAATGAGCAGTTCTTC. Variable domain in full (rest from reference TRBV9 and TRBJ2-1): DSGVTQTPKHLITATGQRVTLRCSPRSGDLSVYWYQQSLDQGLQFLIQYYNGEERAKGNILERFSAQQFPDLHSELNLSSLELGDSALYFCASSVEGSSSYNEQFFGPGTRLTVL.

This chain links TRBV5-1 with TRBJ2-3, with 9 positions matching TRBD2. The CDR3 sequence is 16 residues long. V was clipped by 3 bases and J by 2 bases; unmatched bases: 7. Germline loops: CDR1 SGHRS, CDR2 YFSETQ. This CDR3 is CASSSLTSGATDTQYF. CDR3 DNA sequence: TGCGCCAGCAGCTCCCTGACTAGCGGTGCCACAGATACGCAGTATTTT. The full variable domain, its missing parts supplied by reference TRBV5-1 and TRBJ2-3, is KAGVTQTPRYLIKTRGQQVTLSCSPISGHRSVSWYQQTPGQGLQFLFEYFSETQRNKGNFPGRFSGRQFSNSRSEMNVSTLELGDSALYLCASSSLTSGATDTQYFGPGTRLTVL.

The gene calls are TRBV28 and TRBJ1-2; 7 bases map to TRBD1. The V segment lost 6 bases and the J segment 7 bases; nucleotides outside the gene matches: 11. The CDR3 extends over 14 amino acids. Germline V gene data show CDR1 as MDHEN and CDR2 as SYDVKM. This CDR3 is CASRSRGTVPGYTF. CDR3 DNA sequence: TGTGCCAGCAGGAGTCGTGGGACAGTCCCTGGCTACACCTTC.

Written as DNA, the CDR3 is TGTGCCAGCAGCTTAGCGGAGTGGGACGAGCAGTACTTC. Its protein is CASSLAEWDEQYF. The rearrangement links TRBV7-8 to TRBJ2-7; D ambiguous. Germline CDR1 and CDR2: SGHVS and FQNEAQ. Trimming pared 0 bases from V and 5 bases from J, leaving 8 bases between. This CDR3 comprises 13 residues.

This sequence joins TRBV18 and TRBJ2-7; TRBD1 matches 8 bases. This CDR3 comprises 13 residues. The trim removed 6 bases at V and 3 bases at J, leaving 4 bases unmatched. Germline V gene lookup returns CDR1 KGHSH and CDR2 LQKENI. CDR3 loop: CASSQGQGYEQYF. The CDR3 DNA reads as TGTGCCAGCTCGCAAGGACAGGGCTACGAGCAGTACTTC. Using reference TRBV18 and TRBJ2-7 for the parts outside the CDR3, the full variable domain is NAGVMQNPRHLVRRRGQEARLRCSPMKGHSHVYWYRQLPEEGLKFMVYLQKENIIDESGMPKERFSAEFPKEGPSILRIQQVVRGDSAAYFCASSQGQGYEQYFGPGTRLTVT.

The chain joins TRBV20-1 to TRBJ1-1; a weak D match, TRBD1 (5 bases). The V end was cut by 8 bases, the J end by 2 bases, with 9 bases between. This CDR3 is built from 11 residues. From germline, CDR1 is DFQATT and CDR2 SNEGSKA (reference sequence). The chain's CDR3 is CSRWGNTEAFF. CDR3 nucleotide sequence: TGCAGTCGTTGGGGCAACACTGAAGCTTTCTTT.

J is TRBJ1-2 and V is TRBV5-1, with 8 bases aligning to TRBD1. The V segment lost 4 bases and the J segment 6 bases; nucleotides outside the gene matches: 8. Germline CDR1 is SGHRS and CDR2 is YFSETQ. The CDR3 runs to 14 residues. The CDR3 DNA sequence: TGCGCCAGCAGCCCCGTGTCAGGGGGCGATGGCTACACCTTC. This gives the protein CASSPVSGGDGYTF.

The V gene is TRBV4-1, the J gene TRBJ1-2; D is perhaps TRBD1 (5 bases). The CDR3 has 15 residues. Trimming pared 1 base from V and 7 bases from J, leaving 16 bases between. CDR1 and CDR2 from the germline V gene are MGHRA and YSYEKL. The DNA of the CDR3 is TGCGCCAGCAGCCAAGTATTCAGGAGGGGTGGTGGCTACACCTTC. Amino acids: CASSQVFRRGGGYTF.

The genes are TRBV19 and TRBJ2-3; D gene unclear. The CDR3 has 15 amino acids. Trimming stripped 1 base from V and 0 bases from J, with 8 bases between. Germline V gene data show CDR1 as LNHDA and CDR2 as SQIVND (reference sequence). The CDR3 region has the DNA TGTGCCAGTAGTATAGGGCAGGCGAGCACAGATACGCAGTATTTT. Translating gives CASSIGQASTDTQYF.